Given below is one TCR beta chain in context. Sequencing was performed with immunoSEQ multiplex PCR; in TCRdb, only in-frame clones are kept and a portion is missing. The sample consists of about 150,000 clones, approximately 88% of them appearing once. This sample is part of a study of cytomegalovirus exposure and HLA in healthy donors. The germline V and J ends were trimmed by 0 bases and 4 bases, with 10 bases remaining between them. CDR1 and CDR2 (germline): LNHNV, YYDKDF (reference sequence). The CDR3 consists of 15 residues. The genes are TRBV15 and TRBJ1-3, with a tentative D call TRBD1 (6 bases). Input material: PBMCs. The clonotype was recovered from a man between 18 and 35 years old in good health and CMV-seropositive. The CDR3 DNA reads TGTGCCACCAGCAGAGATGCAGGGGCGGGAAACACCATATATTTT. This gives the protein CATSRDAGAGNTIYF.